Below, one T cell receptor (beta chain) is given with its context. This specimen belongs to a study of cytomegalovirus exposure and HLA in healthy donors. Across the whole study: When about 400 donors were genotyped, around 77% of them were found to fall in the Caucasian-associated ancestry cluster.

This CDR3 is 15 amino acids long. V lost 1 base and J lost 5, with 15 bases in between. Germline-derived CDR1 and CDR2 are SGHRS and YFSETQ. Both 60 Vbeta primers and 13 Jbeta primers went into the PCR. Measured with immunoSEQ multiplex PCR; TCRdb has only the in-frame clones, and not every one. The repertoire holds tens of thousands of clones, 60% to 80% seen once, with around 10% in the top ten. The chain recombines TRBV5-1 with TRBJ1-1; weak D call: TRBD1 (6 bases). The source is a woman in her thirties or forties in good health and CMV-seropositive. Sequencing used PBMCs. The CDR3 loop reads CASSLWSGDGTEAFF. In DNA, the CDR3 is TGCGCCAGCAGCTTGTGGTCAGGGGACGGGACTGAAGCTTTCTTT.